A selection of T cell receptor beta chains follows, all from one sample in a study of blood T cell repertoires in COVID-19. Assay used: immunoSEQ multiplex PCR; TCRdb lists only in-frame clones, some missing. The table shows about 220,000 clones, with about four fifths occurring only once. Sequenced input: PBMCs or T cells enriched from blood (not recorded which). The source of these receptors is a woman aged 60-75 years who had recovered from COVID-19. The CDR3 runs from the conserved cysteine through the conserved F or W.

v_call: TRBV5-4
cdr3_aa: CASSTGTRDSPLHF

v_call: TRBV2
cdr3_aa: CASTRTSGSGGSPNEQFF

v_call: TRBV11-2
cdr3_aa: CASSLDLSGGSYEQYF

v_call: TRBV11-3
cdr3_aa: CASSLEGTGVYEQYF

v_call: TRBV5-4
cdr3_aa: CASSFLMLSSYNEQFF

v_call: TRBV7-2
cdr3_aa: CASSSSGMNTEAFF

v_call: TRBV14
cdr3_aa: CASSQPIIAGIVNEQFF

v_call: TRBV3-1/TRBV3-2
cdr3_aa: CASSQDAGVYEQYF

v_call: TRBV30
cdr3_aa: CAWTQGGPSRRAFF

v_call: TRBV9
cdr3_aa: CASSVRGRDTQYF

v_call: TRBV29-1
cdr3_aa: CSVDKLSAYGYTF

v_call: TRBV2
cdr3_aa: CASRETSGYNEQFF

v_call: TRBV7-2
cdr3_aa: CASSPGLARETQYF

v_call: TRBV11-2
cdr3_aa: CASSLDRAGGFTEAFF

v_call: TRBV9
cdr3_aa: CASSGGTGELFF

v_call: TRBV27
cdr3_aa: CASSSPGQGYGYTF

v_call: TRBV3-1/TRBV3-2
cdr3_aa: CASSQSLNGYTF

v_call: TRBV2
cdr3_aa: CASSIQGVNQPQHF

v_call: TRBV7-8
cdr3_aa: CASIIGATQYF

v_call: TRBV7-9
cdr3_aa: CASSSQTGLRGNTIYF

v_call: TRBV10-1
cdr3_aa: CASSESNGVMETQYF

v_call: TRBV7-9
cdr3_aa: CASRTSGPQETQYF

v_call: TRBV7-6
cdr3_aa: CASSLGTVTSYEQYF

v_call: TRBV5-4
cdr3_aa: CASSLAIRTGGSEKLFF

v_call: TRBV18
cdr3_aa: CASSPGTENTEAFF

v_call: TRBV4-1
cdr3_aa: CASSQSGQGGEKLFF

v_call: TRBV5-1
cdr3_aa: CASRPGGGAAASGNTIYF

v_call: TRBV19
cdr3_aa: CASSETASNQPQHF

v_call: TRBV11-2
cdr3_aa: CASSSRQGLSYNEQFF

v_call: TRBV19
cdr3_aa: CASSIEFRLATNEKLFF

v_call: TRBV6-5
cdr3_aa: CASSYGTGATQPQHF

v_call: TRBV27
cdr3_aa: CASSLTGNTEAFF

v_call: TRBV10-2
cdr3_aa: CASRDRGATEAFF